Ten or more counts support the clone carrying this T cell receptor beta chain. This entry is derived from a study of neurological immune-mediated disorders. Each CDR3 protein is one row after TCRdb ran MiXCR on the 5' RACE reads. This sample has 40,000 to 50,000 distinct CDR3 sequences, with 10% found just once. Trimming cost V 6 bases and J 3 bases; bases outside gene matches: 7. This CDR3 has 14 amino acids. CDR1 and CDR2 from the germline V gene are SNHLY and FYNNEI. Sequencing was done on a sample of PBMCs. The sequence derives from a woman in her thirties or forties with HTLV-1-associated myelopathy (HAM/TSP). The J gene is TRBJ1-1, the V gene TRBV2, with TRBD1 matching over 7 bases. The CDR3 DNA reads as TGTGCCAGCAGAGCACAGGGGCCTTACACTGAAGCTTTCTTT. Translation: CASRAQGPYTEAFF.